Listed here are 19 T cell receptor beta chains from one sample, sequenced in a study of patients and donors after allogeneic stem cell transplantation. TCRdb re-called the RT-PCR reads with MiXCR, one entry per CDR3 protein. The sample yields about 960,000 distinct CDR3 sequences, under 20% seen once. Input material: blood, either unsorted or a sorted T cell fraction (not recorded which). These receptor sequences come from a human donor who was either an allogeneic HSCT recipient or a stem cell or donor lymphocyte infusion donor (not recorded which). It is not recorded whose cells these are; they may come from a transplant donor.

This rearrangement joins TRBV11-2 to TRBJ2-2; D uncertain. Germline CDR1 is SGHAT and CDR2 is FQNNGV. V lost 8 bases and J lost 0, with 7 bases in between. This CDR3 has 13 amino acids. CDR3 in amino acids: CASGSTNTGELFF. The CDR3 region has the DNA TGTGCCAGCGGGTCTACGAACACCGGGGAGCTGTTTTTT.

This chain uses TRBV29-1 with TRBJ2-4; weak D call: TRBD1 (5 bases). The CDR3 is made up of 13 amino acids. Trimming removed 4 bases at V and 5 bases at J, with 12 bases between. The V gene's germline CDR1 is SQVTM and CDR2 ANQGSEA. The CDR3 loop is CSVVRGVENIQYF. The DNA of the CDR3 is TGCAGCGTTGTAAGGGGCGTCGAAAACATTCAGTACTTC. Based on the CDR3 plus reference TRBV29-1 and TRBJ2-4, the full variable domain is SAVISQKPSRDICQRGTSLTIQCQVDSQVTMMFWYRQQPGQSLTLIATANQGSEATYESGFVIDKFPISRPNLTFSTLTVSNMSPEDSSIYLCSVVRGVENIQYFGAGTRLSVL.

This clonotype has a handful of counts. This chain joins TRBV6-2 or TRBV6-3 and TRBJ2-5; D is ambiguous. Germline V gives CDR1 MNHEY, CDR2 SVGEGT. Trimming shortened V by 0 bases and J by 6 bases, and 11 bases separated the two germline ends. This CDR3 region has 14 residues. The CDR3 region has the DNA TGTGCCAGCAGTTACTCAGGCCCCCCGCAGACCCAGTACTTC. Translated, it gives CASSYSGPPQTQYF.

This clonotype was counted a few times. The V gene is TRBV6-5, the J gene TRBJ2-5; D is unclear. Germline V CDR1 and CDR2: MNHEY, SVGAGI. CDR3 size: 17 residues. V shed 2 bases and J shed 4 bases, with 20 bases lying between them. The CDR3 nucleotides read TGTGCCAGCAGTTACACGCCCGAAGGACCTGGCCTAGAGACCCAGTACTTC. It yields the protein CASSYTPEGPGLETQYF.

The DNA of the CDR3 is TGTGCCTGGAGTCCGGGGAACATTCAGTACTTC. Its protein product is CAWSPGNIQYF. This sequence joins TRBV30 and TRBJ2-4; perhaps TRBD2 as D (5 bases). The CDR3 spans 11 residues. Trimming stripped 2 bases from V and 7 bases from J, with 6 bases between. Germline loops: CDR1 GTSNPN, CDR2 SVGIG (reference sequence).

V usage is TRBV27 and J usage is TRBJ2-1, with a possible D match to TRBD2 (5 bases). This CDR3 contains 17 residues. Per germline, CDR1 MNHEY and CDR2 SMNVEV (reference sequence). Deletions cut 3 bases from V and 5 bases from J, with 20 bases between. CDR3 residues: CASSFAARGWGNNEQFF. CDR3 DNA sequence: TGTGCCAGCAGTTTTGCCGCAAGAGGGTGGGGAAACAATGAGCAGTTCTTC.

This clonotype turned up a few times. Here the CDR3 reads CSVVGDTTYEQYF. Here the CDR3 DNA reads TGCAGCGTTGTGGGGGACACCACCTACGAGCAGTACTTC. This chain joins TRBV29-1 and TRBJ2-7, with TRBD1 as a possible D gene (6 bases). Germline V lookup: CDR1 SQVTM, CDR2 ANQGSEA. The length of the CDR3 is 13 residues. V was pared by 4 bases and J by 2 bases, with 12 bases between.

This clonotype has more than one count but fewer than ten. V gene TRBV5-5 combines with J gene TRBJ2-3, with 11 bases lining up with TRBD2. V shed 0 bases, J shed 0 bases, and the junction held 3 bases outside the gene matches. Germline V gene lookup returns CDR1 SGHKS and CDR2 YYEKEE (reference sequence). This CDR3 is built from 17 residues. The CDR3 sequence: CASSLGRLAGSTDTQYF. The DNA for the CDR3 is TGTGCCAGCAGCTTGGGGAGACTAGCGGGGAGCACAGATACGCAGTATTTT.

This clonotype was picked up one time. V usage is TRBV5-1 and J usage is TRBJ2-7, with D perhaps matching TRBD1 (6 bases). Germline CDR1 SGHRS, CDR2 YFSETQ. The CDR3 is 16 amino acids. V was clipped by 0 bases and J by 2 bases, with 15 bases between them. CDR3 in DNA: TGCGCCAGCAGCTTGGGACAGGCCAAGGGAGCCTACGAGCAGTACTTC. Translating gives CASSLGQAKGAYEQYF.

This clonotype was recorded at least ten times. The rearrangement uses TRBV9 and TRBJ2-2; no clear D gene. Germline CDR1 SGDLS, CDR2 YYNGEE. This CDR3 contains 13 residues. V lost 4 bases and J 5 bases, leaving 9 bases between the germline ends. DNA for the CDR3: TGTGCCAGCAGCCCCCCAAGGACCGGGGAGCTGTTTTTT. It codes for CASSPPRTGELFF.

This clonotype has a handful of counts. The chain carries TRBV9 and TRBJ2-7, with D hard to call. V dropped 0 bases and J dropped 6 bases, with 13 bases sitting between them. The CDR3 runs to 14 residues. Germline V gives CDR1 SGDLS, CDR2 YYNGEE. CDR3 sequence: CASSVGTNSFEQYF. The CDR3 DNA reads TGTGCCAGCAGCGTAGGGACGAACAGCTTCGAGCAGTACTTC.

This clonotype was observed a handful of times. The chain recombines TRBV12-3 or TRBV12-4 with TRBJ2-1, with 8 bases lining up with TRBD2. This CDR3 is built from 15 residues. V gave up 6 bases and J gave up 6 bases; unmatched junction bases: 10. CDR3 region: CASSRGGRGSNEQFF. The CDR3 DNA sequence: TGTGCCAGCAGCCGGGGGGGCCGGGGATCCAATGAGCAGTTCTTC.

V is TRBV14 and J is TRBJ2-7, with D unclear. The CDR3 has 11 residues. CDR1 is SGHDN and CDR2 is FVKESK in the germline V gene. The V gene lost 4 bases and the J gene lost 11 bases, with 12 bases spanning the gap. The CDR3 bases are TGTGCCAGCAGCCCGGTGAAGGTAGAGTACTTC. Protein product: CASSPVKVEYF. The variable domain in full, completed from reference TRBV14 and TRBJ2-7, reads EAGVTQFPSHSVIEKGQTVTLRCDPISGHDNLYWYRRVMGKEIKFLLHFVKESKQDESGMPNNRFLAERTGGTYSTLKVQPAELEDSGVYFCASSPVKVEYFGPGTRLTVT.

This clonotype has just a few counts. The chain couples TRBV3-1 to TRBJ2-7; D not certain. Germline values: CDR1 LGHDT, CDR2 YNNKEL (reference sequence). Trimming shortened V by 1 base and J by 7 bases, and 8 bases separated the two germline ends. The CDR3 consists of 12 residues. CDR3 bases: TGTGCCAGCAGCCAAGGGGCTGGAGAGCAGTACTTC. Translated, it gives CASSQGAGEQYF.

This clonotype was picked up many times. The CDR3 is CASSHPDFQETQYF. The CDR3 bases are TGTGCCAGCAGCCACCCTGACTTTCAAGAGACCCAGTACTTC. This chain uses TRBV4-2 with TRBJ2-5; D ambiguous. The CDR3 consists of 14 residues. Looked up from germline, CDR1 is LGHNA and CDR2 is YNFKEQ. V was pared by 3 bases and J by 2 bases, with 10 bases between.

This clonotype has more than one count but fewer than ten. This rearrangement joins TRBV9 to TRBJ2-5, with a weak D call TRBD1 (6 bases). Germline CDR1 is SGDLS and CDR2 is YYNGEE. This CDR3 comprises 16 residues. With 3 bases removed from V and 0 bases from J, the gap between germline ends came to 15 bases. This chain's CDR3 is CASSGRQEQYQETQYF. The CDR3 DNA reads TGTGCCAGCAGCGGTCGACAGGAGCAGTACCAAGAGACCCAGTACTTC. Supplemented by reference TRBV9 and TRBJ2-5, the full variable domain reads DSGVTQTPKHLITATGQRVTLRCSPRSGDLSVYWYQQSLDQGLQFLIQYYNGEERAKGNILERFSAQQFPDLHSELNLSSLELGDSALYFCASSGRQEQYQETQYFGPGTRLLVL.

This clonotype was seen only a few times. J is TRBJ2-7 and V is TRBV7-2; perhaps TRBD2 as D (7 bases). The CDR3 contains 14 residues. V was cut by 7 bases and J by 3 bases, with 16 bases left in between. Germline V gene sequence: CDR1 SGHTA, CDR2 FQGNSA. CDR3 DNA: TGTGCCAGCACCCCGCGGGGAGGGGGCTACGAGCAGTACTTC. It yields the protein CASTPRGGGYEQYF.

This rearrangement joins TRBV10-3 to TRBJ2-7; possible D gene TRBD2, 5 bases. V was pared by 4 bases and J by 1 base, with 11 bases between. CDR1 and CDR2 (germline): ENHRY, SYGVKD. There are 14 residues in the CDR3. The CDR3, as DNA: TGTGCCATCAGTGGGGTAGCGCCATCCTACGAGCAGTACTTC. It encodes CAISGVAPSYEQYF.

The chain is built from TRBV11-2 and TRBJ2-1; D is undetermined. Trimming took off 7 bases at V and 5 bases at J, with 3 bases between the two ends. Germline CDR1 reads SGHAT; CDR2 reads FQNNGV. This CDR3 has 10 residues. The CDR3 sequence is CASNNNEQFF. The CDR3 DNA sequence: TGTGCCAGCAACAACAATGAGCAGTTCTTC.